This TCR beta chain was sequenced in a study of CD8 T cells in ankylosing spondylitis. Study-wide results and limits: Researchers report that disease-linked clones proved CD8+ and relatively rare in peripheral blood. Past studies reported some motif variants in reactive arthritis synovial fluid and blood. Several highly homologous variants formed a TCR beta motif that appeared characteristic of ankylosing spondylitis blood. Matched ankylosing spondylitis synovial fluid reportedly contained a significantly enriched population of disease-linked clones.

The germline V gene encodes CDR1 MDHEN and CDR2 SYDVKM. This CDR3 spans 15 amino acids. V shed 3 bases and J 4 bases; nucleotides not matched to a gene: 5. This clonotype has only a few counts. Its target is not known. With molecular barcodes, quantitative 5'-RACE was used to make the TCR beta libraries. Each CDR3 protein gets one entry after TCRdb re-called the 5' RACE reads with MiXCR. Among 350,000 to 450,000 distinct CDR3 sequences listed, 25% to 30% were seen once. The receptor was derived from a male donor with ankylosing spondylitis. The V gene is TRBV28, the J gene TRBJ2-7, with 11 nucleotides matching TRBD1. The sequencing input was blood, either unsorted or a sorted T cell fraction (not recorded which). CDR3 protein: CASSLAGTGGYEQYF. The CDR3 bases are TGTGCCAGCAGTTTGGCCGGGACAGGGGGGTACGAGCAGTACTTC. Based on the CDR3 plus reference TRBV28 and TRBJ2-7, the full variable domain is DVKVTQSSRYLVKRTGEKVFLECVQDMDHENMFWYRQDPGLGLRLIYFSYDVKMKEKGDIPEGYSVSREKKERFSLILESASTNQTSMYLCASSLAGTGGYEQYFGPGTRLTVT.